The 22 T cell receptor beta chains given below trace back to one sample, sequenced in a study of T cell changes during pregnancy in multiple sclerosis. Assay: immunoSEQ multiplex PCR; the TCRdb copy retains only in-frame clones and omits some. The table includes 25,000 to 35,000 clones, nearly 90% detected once. The source was CD8+ T cells from peripheral blood mononuclear cells, collected in the second trimester of pregnancy. The source is a female donor with multiple sclerosis, enrolled in a pregnancy study.

The V gene is TRBV4-1, the J gene TRBJ1-5; D possibly corresponds to TRBD1 (6 bases). Germline V gene lookup returns CDR1 MGHRA and CDR2 YSYEKL. The CDR3 length is 15 residues. The V and J ends lost 0 bases and 2 bases respectively, with 8 bases between them. The CDR3 is CASSQDSGGNQPQHF. CDR3 nucleotides: TGCGCCAGCAGCCAAGATTCAGGGGGCAATCAGCCCCAGCATTTT.

The chain couples TRBV2 to TRBJ1-1; D is undetermined. The CDR3 consists of 13 residues. V dropped 8 bases and J dropped 6 bases, with 16 bases sitting between them. CDR1 is SNHLY and CDR2 is FYNNEI in the germline V gene. The CDR3 loop is CASLDTEGPEAFF. The CDR3 nucleotides read TGTGCCAGCCTCGACACAGAGGGCCCTGAAGCTTTCTTT.

This chain connects TRBV12-5 to TRBJ1-6; 8 nucleotides agree with TRBD1. Unmatched junction bases numbered 6, after V lost 5 bases and J lost 6 bases. Germline CDR1 LGHNT, CDR2 FRNRAP. The CDR3 spans 15 residues. In DNA form, the CDR3 reads TGTGCTAGTGGTGCCCTCGGGACAGGTAATTCACCCCTCCACTTT. This translates into CASGALGTGNSPLHF.

The J gene is TRBJ2-2, the V gene TRBV27; D gene ambiguous. V was clipped by 7 bases and J by 5 bases, with 8 bases between them. The V gene's germline CDR1 is MNHEY and CDR2 SMNVEV (reference sequence). CDR3 length: 12 residues. The CDR3 protein is CASKLPTGELFF. The CDR3 DNA reads TGTGCCAGCAAGCTTCCGACCGGGGAGCTGTTTTTT.

This chain links TRBV5-4 with TRBJ2-1, with D tentatively TRBD1 (6 bases). Trimming pared 1 base from V and 2 bases from J, leaving 10 bases between. The CDR3 loop spans 15 amino acids. Germline-derived CDR1 and CDR2 are SGHNT and YYREEE (reference sequence). CDR3 nucleotide sequence: TGTGCCAGCAGCTTGTGGACAGAACCCTACAATGAGCAGTTCTTC. Amino acids: CASSLWTEPYNEQFF.

This chain's CDR3 is CASSLRQDSTDTQYF. CDR3 sequence (DNA): TGTGCCAGCAGCCTAAGACAGGATAGCACAGATACGCAGTATTTT. This chain joins TRBV5-4 and TRBJ2-3; possibly TRBD1 for D (6 bases). Germline V gene data show CDR1 as SGHNT and CDR2 as YYREEE (reference sequence). Trimming removed 4 bases at V and 0 bases at J, with 12 bases between. The CDR3 has 15 residues.

The V and J genes are TRBV6-5 and TRBJ1-2; D is undetermined. The germline V and J ends were trimmed by 6 bases and 3 bases, with 14 bases remaining between them. CDR3 length: 14 residues. Germline assignment: CDR1 MNHEY and CDR2 SVGAGI. CDR3 coding DNA: TGTGCCAGCAGAAGACGAGGAGTTGACTATGGCTACACCTTC. It specifies CASRRRGVDYGYTF.

The chain has TRBV15 and TRBJ1-5; D not resolved. This CDR3 has 14 amino acids. From germline, CDR1 is LNHNV and CDR2 YYDKDF (reference sequence). V lost 0 bases and J lost 8, with 11 bases in between. The CDR3 sequence: CATSRDLNGEPQHF. In DNA form, the CDR3 reads TGTGCCACCAGCAGAGATCTGAACGGGGAGCCCCAGCATTTT.

V is TRBV4-3 and J is TRBJ1-3; 7 bases map to TRBD1. Germline-derived CDR1 and CDR2 are LGHNA and YSLEER. The V gene end was trimmed by 1 base and the J gene end by 8 bases; junction bases not matched to a gene: 2. The CDR3 has 13 amino acids. The CDR3 reads CASSQGQGYTIYF. The DNA of the CDR3 is TGCGCCAGCAGCCAAGGACAGGGATACACCATATATTTT.

This clone occurred once. The chain combines TRBV9 with TRBJ2-7; 8 bases are a match to TRBD1. V trimming: 5 bases; J trimming: 0 bases; junction bases outside the gene matches: 4. Germline V lookup: CDR1 SGDLS, CDR2 YYNGEE. This CDR3 spans 14 amino acids. The CDR3 DNA sequence: TGTGCCAGCAGTGCAGGGGGCGTCTCCTACGAGCAGTACTTC. Protein product: CASSAGGVSYEQYF.

This clone came up a few times. J is TRBJ2-1 and V is TRBV29-1; 9 positions agree with TRBD1. The germline V gene has CDR1 SQVTM and CDR2 ANQGSEA. The V gene end was trimmed by 4 bases and the J gene end by 9 bases; junction bases not matched to a gene: 7. CDR3 size: 13 residues. CDR3 sequence: CSVGTGDYGEQFF. The CDR3 DNA reads as TGCAGCGTTGGGACAGGGGATTATGGTGAGCAGTTCTTC.

This CDR3 is CASSSGLLSYEQYF. DNA of the CDR3: TGTGCCAGCAGTTCGGGTCTGCTCTCCTACGAGCAGTACTTC. This sequence joins TRBV27 and TRBJ2-7; no clear D. The CDR3 loop spans 14 amino acids. Germline loops: CDR1 MNHEY, CDR2 SMNVEV (reference sequence). V lost 4 bases to trimming and J lost 0 bases, with 10 bases between them.

The V and J genes are TRBV7-3 and TRBJ2-5; 9 nucleotides agree with TRBD2. V lost 4 bases and J lost 14; bases outside the gene matches: 5. This CDR3 is 11 amino acids long. Germline-derived CDR1 and CDR2 are SGHTA and FQGTGA. The DNA of the CDR3 is TGTGCCAGCAGCTGCACTAGCGGGTCCTACTTC. As protein: CASSCTSGSYF.

V is TRBV7-9 and J is TRBJ2-1; 11 bases align to TRBD2. Germline CDR1 and CDR2: SEHNR and FQNEAQ (reference sequence). The J segment lost 7 bases and the V segment lost 5 bases, leaving 4 bases of the junction unmatched. The CDR3 has 14 residues. CDR3 nucleotide sequence: TGTGCCAGCAGCCCGGGACTAGCGGTTAATGAGCAGTTCTTC. This sequence encodes CASSPGLAVNEQFF.

J is TRBJ2-5 and V is TRBV7-6; D gene uncertain. Germline CDR1 reads SGHVS; CDR2 reads FNYEAQ. The CDR3 is made up of 14 amino acids. The germline V and J ends were trimmed by 1 base and 1 base, with 7 bases remaining between them. The DNA for the CDR3 is TGTGCCAGCAGCTTAGGTCCCAGCCAAGAGACCCAGTACTTC. It codes for CASSLGPSQETQYF.

The chain uses TRBV5-6 and TRBJ2-5; 8 bases match TRBD1. The better agreement between TRBJ2-7 and the DNA end casts doubt on the J call. Germline V gene data show CDR1 as SGHDT and CDR2 as YYEEEE. CDR3 length equals 12 residues. CDR3 nucleotide sequence: TGTGCCAGCAGCTTCCAGGGGGCCGAGCAGTACTTC. Amino acids: CASSFQGAEQYF.

The rearrangement links TRBV2 to TRBJ2-3; tentatively, D is TRBD1 (6 bases). From germline, CDR1 is SNHLY and CDR2 FYNNEI. Trimming removed 7 bases at V and 0 bases at J, with 11 bases between. The CDR3 loop spans 14 amino acids. This chain's CDR3 is CASTWTASTDTQYF. The CDR3 nucleotides are TGTGCCAGCACATGGACAGCTAGCACAGATACGCAGTATTTT. Filled out from reference TRBV2 and TRBJ2-3, the complete variable domain reads EPEVTQTPSHQVTQMGQEVILRCVPISNHLYFYWYRQILGQKVEFLVSFYNNEISEKSEIFDDQFSVERPDGSNFTLKIRSTKLEDSAMYFCASTWTASTDTQYFGPGTRLTVL.

The V gene is TRBV6-5, the J gene TRBJ1-4; 10 bases line up with TRBD1. Germline V gene lookup returns CDR1 MNHEY and CDR2 SVGAGI. The CDR3 spans 13 residues. Trimming at V came to 8 bases and at J to 4 bases, leaving 1 base not matched to a gene. The CDR3 region is CASRTGGNEKLFF. The CDR3 DNA is TGTGCCAGCCGGACAGGGGGTAATGAAAAACTGTTTTTT.

V is TRBV6-4 and J is TRBJ1-5; D is ambiguous. CDR3 size: 14 residues. V was trimmed by 3 bases and J by 0 bases, leaving 6 bases between them. Per germline, CDR1 MRHNA and CDR2 SNTAGT. Written as DNA, the CDR3 is TGTGCCAGCAGTGAGGAGGCTAGCAATCAGCCCCAGCATTTT. Its translation is CASSEEASNQPQHF.

About this clone: Other DNA sequences in this sample translate to the same CDR3. V and J are TRBV5-5 and TRBJ1-1; maybe TRBD1 (5 bases). Germline loops: CDR1 SGHKS, CDR2 YYEKEE (reference sequence). Trimming removed 0 bases from V and 5 bases from J, with 11 bases in between. The CDR3 loop spans 14 amino acids. DNA for the CDR3: TGTGCCAGCAGCTTGGAGCGGGGGGGGACTGAAGCTTTCTTT. Amino acid sequence: CASSLERGGTEAFF.

This clone was detected once. The CDR3 is CASSSGLAGGIGTGELFF. The CDR3 bases are TGCGCCAGCAGCTCCGGCCTAGCGGGGGGAATCGGCACCGGGGAGCTGTTTTTT. J is TRBJ2-2 and V is TRBV4-3; 11 bases align to TRBD2. CDR1 and CDR2 from the germline V gene are LGHNA and YSLEER. Germline trimming cut 5 bases from V and 4 bases from J; bases unmatched to any gene: 12. The CDR3 sequence is 18 residues long.

Turning to this clone: Other nucleotide sequences in the sample specify the same CDR3. The chain couples TRBV28 to TRBJ1-2; 7 bases agree with TRBD1. The CDR3 sequence is 13 residues long. V lost 2 bases and J lost 4; bases outside the gene matches: 1. Per germline, CDR1 MDHEN and CDR2 SYDVKM. CDR3 sequence reads: CASSLRTGYGYTF. As DNA, the CDR3 is TGTGCCAGCAGTTTACGGACAGGCTATGGCTACACCTTC.